The TCR beta chain described here comes from a study of human T cells and chemical hapten exposure. The wider study: Once 0.01% DPC had been applied to the upper back by patch test, readings were taken at 6 days.

Time point in this sample: patch test 3, about 24 weeks after DPC sensitization. The sample's treatment: therapeutic diphenylcyclopropenone sensitization with weekly scalp DPC. TCRdb itself ran the RACE reads through MiXCR, one entry per CDR3 protein. The sample shows 150,000 to 200,000 distinct CDR3 sequences, about 30% of them seen only once. Sample: whole blood, taken in connection with sensitization to the hapten diphenylcyclopropenone (DPC). The source of this sequence is a woman under 30 with alopecia areata. Some clones in this sample may be carry-over from other donors' samples.

The CDR3 protein is CASSRTGGSYEQYF. CDR3 nucleotide sequence: TGTGCCAGCAGTAGGACAGGGGGGTCCTACGAGCAGTACTTC. The chain employs TRBV25-1 and TRBJ2-7; 10 positions match TRBD1. Germline V gene data show CDR1 as MGHDK and CDR2 as SYGVNS. The CDR3 spans 14 residues. The V gene end was trimmed by 5 bases and the J gene end by 1 base; junction bases not matched to a gene: 2.